These 20 T cell receptor beta chains originate from one sample sequenced in a study of T-cell reconstitution after alpha-beta-depleted transplantation in children. It was with unique molecular identifiers that the TCRbeta library was prepared. Using its own MiXCR run on the PCR reads, TCRdb lists one record per CDR3 protein. Among hundreds of thousands of distinct CDR3 sequences listed, approximately 10% were seen once. This specimen was peripheral blood, taken 180 days after TCRalphabeta/CD19-depleted stem cell transplant. The origin of the receptors is a male patient aged 2-10 years who had a stem cell transplant for chronic granulomatous disease, so the T cells may come from the graft donor.

This clonotype was observed many times. The genes are TRBV11-2 and TRBJ2-7; 10 bases agree with TRBD2. V trimming: 4 bases; J trimming: 6 bases; junction bases outside the gene matches: 9. Germline V CDR1 and CDR2: SGHAT, FQNNGV. The CDR3 covers 15 residues. CDR3 protein: CASSSLLAGDSEQYF. The CDR3 DNA is TGTGCCAGCAGCTCCCTTCTAGCGGGAGACAGCGAGCAGTACTTC.

Ten or more counts support this clonotype. The rearrangement uses TRBV5-4 and TRBJ2-2; a weak D match, TRBD2 (6 bases). Germline V gene data show CDR1 as SGHNT and CDR2 as YYREEE (reference sequence). CDR3 length: 15 residues. V was clipped by 9 bases and J by 4 bases, with 19 bases between them. CDR3 residues: CATKVGGQSTGELFF. The CDR3 DNA follows: TGTGCCACCAAAGTCGGAGGGCAGAGCACCGGGGAGCTGTTTTTT.

This clonotype was detected ten times or more. V usage is TRBV21-1 and J usage is TRBJ2-1; no check of the table's D call, TRBD2, against the DNA was made. TRBV21-1 is flagged as a pseudogene. This CDR3 contains 15 residues. The CDR3 region is CASSKSPSRVCEQFF. The CDR3 coding sequence is TGTGCCAGCAGCAAAAGTCCCTCTCGGGTCTGTGAGCAGTTCTTC.

Note on this clonotype: This is likely a read error, given that the CDR3 carries no conserved phenylalanine or tryptophan at its end. The rearrangement joins TRBV20-1 to TRBJ2-7, with D possibly TRBD1 on 5 matching bases. Trimming left V 6 bases short and J 9 bases short, with 21 bases between. Germline V gives CDR1 DFQATT, CDR2 SNEGSKA (reference sequence). The CDR3 has 13 amino acids. CDR3 coding DNA: TGCAGTGCCGTACCCGATCCAGGGTATCGGCAGTACTAC. This encodes CSAVPDPGYRQYY.

In its sample, this clonotype was seen many times. The V gene is TRBV12-3 or TRBV12-4, the J gene TRBJ2-4; D could derive from TRBD1 or TRBD2 (5 bases each). The V gene lost 8 bases and the J gene lost 0 bases, with 17 bases spanning the gap. The CDR3 is 16 residues long. CDR3 in amino acids: CASSTWGPLAKNIQYF. The DNA of the CDR3 is TGTGCCAGCTCCACATGGGGACCATTAGCCAAAAACATTCAGTACTTC.

Comment on this clonotype: An end of the junction does not agree with germline; a read error may underlie this. V is TRBV20-1 and J is TRBJ2-7; TRBD2 matches 12 bases. Germline assignment: CDR1 DFQATT and CDR2 SNEGSKA (reference sequence). The CDR3 spans 17 residues. In DNA form, the CDR3 reads TGCTGTGCTAGAGGGGGGACTAGCGGGCTTAGGCCCTACGAGCAGTACTTC. It specifies CCARGGTSGLRPYEQYF.

This clonotype was found many times. V and J are TRBV12-3 or TRBV12-4 and TRBJ2-7; D perhaps matches TRBD1 (6 bases). The CDR3 is made up of 15 amino acids. V was shortened by 5 bases and J by 3 bases, with 17 bases between the two germline ends. CDR3 region: CASSPRGGRVYEQYF. CDR3 in DNA: TGTGCCAGCAGTCCCAGGGGCGGAAGGGTCTACGAGCAGTACTTC.

This clonotype was seen ten or more times. The chain links TRBV15 to TRBJ2-7; TRBD2 is a possible D gene (6 bases). The V and J ends lost 1 base and 0 bases respectively, with 10 bases between them. Germline-derived CDR1 and CDR2 are LNHNV and YYDKDF (reference sequence). This CDR3 region has 15 residues. As DNA, the CDR3 is TGTGCCACCAGCAGAGGAAAGGGACTCTCCTACGAGCAGTACTTC. Encoded protein: CATSRGKGLSYEQYF.

This clonotype was observed many times. This chain connects TRBV4-2 to TRBJ1-3; D gene uncertain. CDR3 length: 15 amino acids. Trimming removed 4 bases at V and 0 bases at J, with 10 bases between. Looked up from germline, CDR1 is LGHNA and CDR2 is YNFKEQ. CDR3 bases: TGTGCCAGCAGCCCCGACCCGAACTCTGGAAACACCATATATTTT. Translating it yields CASSPDPNSGNTIYF.

The chain joins TRBV25-1 to TRBJ1-6, with 9 bases identical to TRBD1. V dropped 1 base and J dropped 9; count of bases not matched to a gene: 4. The germline gives CDR1 MGHDK, CDR2 SYGVNS. The CDR3 spans 15 residues. This CDR3 reads CASSESWDRASPLHF. The CDR3 DNA reads as TGTGCCAGCAGTGAATCCTGGGACAGGGCTTCACCCCTCCACTTT.

This clonotype came up many times. This sequence joins TRBV7-2 and TRBJ2-1; TRBD2 might be the D (6 bases). V dropped 5 bases and J dropped 11 bases, with 28 bases sitting between them. The CDR3 length is 17 residues. CDR1 SGHTA and CDR2 FQGNSA come from the germline V gene. The CDR3 here is CASSTMWWRDGKRQQFF. The CDR3 DNA reads as TGTGCCAGCAGCACCATGTGGTGGCGGGACGGAAAAAGACAGCAGTTCTTC.

This clonotype was counted a few times. The rearrangement uses TRBV19 and TRBJ2-3, with 8 bases matching TRBD2. The V segment lost 1 base and the J segment 3 bases; nucleotides outside the gene matches: 0. The CDR3 contains 14 residues. The germline CDR1 and CDR2 sequences are LNHDA and SQIVND (reference sequence). The CDR3 bases are TGTGCCAGTAGTATAGGACTAGCGACAGATACGCAGTATTTT. Amino acid sequence: CASSIGLATDTQYF. The full variable domain, rest sourced from reference TRBV19 and TRBJ2-3, is DGGITQSPKYLFRKEGQNVTLSCEQNLNHDAMYWYRQDPGQGLRLIYYSQIVNDFQKGDIAEGYSVSREKKESFPLTVTSAQKNPTAFYLCASSIGLATDTQYFGPGTRLTVL.

This clonotype was seen many times. CDR3: CSARLHTAGRYEQYF. The CDR3, as DNA: TGCAGTGCCCGACTCCATACAGCGGGGAGGTACGAGCAGTACTTC. The chain is built from TRBV20-1 and TRBJ2-7; TRBD2 aligns across 7 bases. From germline, CDR1 is DFQATT and CDR2 SNEGSKA (reference sequence). The ends lost 6 bases at V and 4 bases at J; junction bases unmatched: 15. The CDR3 is 15 amino acids.

This clonotype was seen ten or more times. The V gene is TRBV3-1, the J gene TRBJ1-3; D is ambiguous. The CDR3 runs 14 residues. Trimming took 4 bases from V and 2 from J, leaving 9 bases between them. The germline V gene has CDR1 LGHDT and CDR2 YNNKEL (reference sequence). CDR3 bases: TGTGCCAGCAGCCTACTGAATGCTGGAAACACCATATATTTT. This encodes CASSLLNAGNTIYF.

In this sample, this clonotype turned up many times. This rearrangement joins TRBV4-2 to TRBJ1-1, with TRBD1 as a possible D gene (5 bases). The length of the CDR3 is 19 residues. Germline V CDR1 and CDR2: LGHNA, YNFKEQ. V dropped 2 bases and J dropped 0 bases, with 22 bases sitting between them. The CDR3 DNA follows: TGTGCCAGCAGCCAATCGGGATTTATGCAGGGAACAATGAACACTGAAGCTTTCTTT. Translated: CASSQSGFMQGTMNTEAFF.

This clonotype has at least ten counts. The chain carries TRBV5-1 and TRBJ2-7; D might be TRBD1 or TRBD2, each matching 6 bases. Trimming removed 6 bases from V and 6 bases from J, with 22 bases in between. The CDR3 has 15 amino acids. The germline gives CDR1 SGHRS, CDR2 YFSETQ. The CDR3 loop reads CASTATQGLPSEQYF. Written as DNA, the CDR3 is TGCGCCAGCACCGCGACACAGGGACTTCCCTCCGAGCAGTACTTC.

This clonotype was recorded at least ten times. The junction differs from germline at one of its ends, possibly a read error. This rearrangement joins TRBV5-1 to TRBJ1-5; D not resolved. The CDR3 spans 15 residues. Looked up from germline, CDR1 is SGHRS and CDR2 is YFSETQ. CDR3 sequence (DNA): TGTGCCAGCAGCTTAGCGGGCGGAAGCAATCAGCCCCAGCATTTT. This translates into CASSLAGGSNQPQHF.

This clonotype was counted many times. The chain joins TRBV20-1 to TRBJ2-1; unclear D gene. Germline-derived CDR1 and CDR2 are DFQATT and SNEGSKA (reference sequence). V lost 3 bases, J lost 8 bases, and 11 bases lay in between. The CDR3 is made up of 12 amino acids. DNA of the CDR3: TGCAGTGCTAGCCCCTTTTCGGATGAGCAGTTCTTC. Protein product: CSASPFSDEQFF.

The V gene is TRBV7-2, the J gene TRBJ1-5; D gene ambiguous. The CDR3 is 14 residues long. In germline, CDR1 is SGHTA, CDR2 FQGNSA. The V end lost 5 bases, the J end lost 1 base, and 9 bases lay between the germline ends. The DNA for the CDR3 is TGTGCCAGCAGCCGCGGGGAAAGCAATCAGCCCCAGCATTTT. It translates to CASSRGESNQPQHF. The whole variable domain, filled in from reference TRBV7-2 and TRBJ1-5, reads GAGVSQSPSNKVTEKGKDVELRCDPISGHTALYWYRQSLGQGLEFLIYFQGNSAPDKSGLPSDRFSAERTGGSVSTLTIQRTQQEDSAVYLCASSRGESNQPQHFGDGTRLSIL.

This clonotype was detected ten times or more. The rearrangement uses TRBV6-1 and TRBJ2-7; 8 nucleotides line up with TRBD1. Germline CDR1 reads MNHNS; CDR2 reads SASEGT. V trimming: 6 bases; J trimming: 2 bases; junction bases outside the gene matches: 9. The CDR3 contains 15 residues. CDR3 sequence reads: CASSQGQGLPYEQYF. The DNA for the CDR3 is TGTGCCAGCAGCCAAGGACAGGGCCTTCCCTACGAGCAGTACTTC.